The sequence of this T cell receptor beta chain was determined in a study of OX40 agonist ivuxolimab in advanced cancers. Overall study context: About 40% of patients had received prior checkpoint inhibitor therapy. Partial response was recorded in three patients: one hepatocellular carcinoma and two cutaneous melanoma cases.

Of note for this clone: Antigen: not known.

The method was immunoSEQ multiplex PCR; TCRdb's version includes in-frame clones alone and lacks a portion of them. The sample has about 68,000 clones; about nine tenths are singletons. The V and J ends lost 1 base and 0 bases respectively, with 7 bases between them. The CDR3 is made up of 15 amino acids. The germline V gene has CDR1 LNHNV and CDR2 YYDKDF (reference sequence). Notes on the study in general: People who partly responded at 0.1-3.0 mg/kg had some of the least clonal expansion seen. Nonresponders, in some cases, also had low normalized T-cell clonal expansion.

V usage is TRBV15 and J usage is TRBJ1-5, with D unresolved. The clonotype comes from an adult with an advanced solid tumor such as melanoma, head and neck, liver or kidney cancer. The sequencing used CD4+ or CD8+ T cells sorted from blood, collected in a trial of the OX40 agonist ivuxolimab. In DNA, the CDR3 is TGTGCCACCAGCAGAGGGACCCTTAGCAATCAGCCCCAGCATTTT. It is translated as CATSRGTLSNQPQHF.